The 4 T cell receptor beta chains below were found in one sample sequenced in a study of cytotoxic CD8 clonotypes in ibrutinib-treated CLL. Only in-frame clones appear in the TCRdb table, and some are missing; sequencing was by immunoSEQ multiplex PCR. The table lists some 200,000 clones, 70% of them singletons. The specimen was PBMCs, collected after 12 months of ibrutinib treatment. The receptors were sampled from a human donor with chronic lymphocytic leukemia.

The chain links TRBV7-2 to TRBJ2-2, with 8 bases identical to TRBD2. J was trimmed by 4 bases and V by 5 bases; bases with no gene match: 18. The V gene's germline CDR1 is SGHTA and CDR2 FQGNSA. The CDR3 contains 19 residues. The CDR3 bases are TGTGCCAGCAGCAAAAACCTGGCCGAGTCGGGGGGGAGCACCGGGGAGCTGTTTTTT. Translating gives CASSKNLAESGGSTGELFF.

This sequence joins TRBV9 and TRBJ2-2; 8 nucleotides agree with TRBD1. The CDR3 consists of 15 residues. J lost 5 bases, V lost 3 bases, and 6 bases had no gene match. CDR1 is SGDLS and CDR2 is YYNGEE in the germline V gene. The chain's CDR3 is CASSGGQGRTGELFF. CDR3 nucleotides: TGTGCCAGCAGCGGCGGACAGGGTAGGACCGGGGAGCTGTTTTTT.

The V and J genes are TRBV7-2 and TRBJ2-1; TRBD2 agrees at 7 bases. CDR1 and CDR2 (germline): SGHTA, FQGNSA. V was pared by 5 bases and J by 12 bases, with 16 bases of the junction left unmatched. This CDR3 spans 15 amino acids. The DNA of the CDR3 is TGTGCCAGCAGCCCTAGTGGGACTAAATCCTTAGGGCAGTTCTTC. This codes for CASSPSGTKSLGQFF. Filled out from reference TRBV7-2 and TRBJ2-1, the complete variable domain reads GAGVSQSPSNKVTEKGKDVELRCDPISGHTALYWYRQSLGQGLEFLIYFQGNSAPDKSGLPSDRFSAERTGGSVSTLTIQRTQQEDSAVYLCASSPSGTKSLGQFFGPGTRLTVL.

The chain combines TRBV5-5 with TRBJ2-6; no definite D call. V was shortened by 2 bases and J by 3 bases, with 9 bases between the two germline ends. Germline-derived CDR1 and CDR2 are SGHKS and YYEKEE (reference sequence). The CDR3 is 15 residues long. This CDR3 reads CASSFSAGGANVLTF. The CDR3 DNA is TGTGCCAGCAGCTTTTCCGCTGGTGGGGCCAACGTCCTGACTTTC.